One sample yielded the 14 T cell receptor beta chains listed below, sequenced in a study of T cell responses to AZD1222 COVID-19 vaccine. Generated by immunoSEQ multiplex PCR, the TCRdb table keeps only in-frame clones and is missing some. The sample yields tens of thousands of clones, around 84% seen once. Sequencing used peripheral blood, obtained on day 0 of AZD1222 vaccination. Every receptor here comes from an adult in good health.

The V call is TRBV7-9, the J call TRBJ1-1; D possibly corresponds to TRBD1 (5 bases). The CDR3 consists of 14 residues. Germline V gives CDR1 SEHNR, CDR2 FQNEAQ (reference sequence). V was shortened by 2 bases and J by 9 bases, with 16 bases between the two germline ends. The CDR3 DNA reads TGTGCCAGCAGCTTACTTGGCTCGGGGGGGAAAGCTTTCTTT. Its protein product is CASSLLGSGGKAFF. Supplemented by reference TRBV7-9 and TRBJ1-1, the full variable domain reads DTGVSQNPRHKITKRGQNVTFRCDPISEHNRLYWYRQTLGQGPEFLTYFQNEAQLEKSRLLSDRFSAERPKGSFSTLEIQRTEQGDSAMYLCASSLLGSGGKAFFGQGTRLTVV.

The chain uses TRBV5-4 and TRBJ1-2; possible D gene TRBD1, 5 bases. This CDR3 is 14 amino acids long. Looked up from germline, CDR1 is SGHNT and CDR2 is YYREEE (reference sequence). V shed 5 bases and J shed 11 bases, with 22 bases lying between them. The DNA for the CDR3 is TGTGCCAGCAGTCGGGGCCGGGAAGGAAGGGTTTACACCTTC. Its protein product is CASSRGREGRVYTF.

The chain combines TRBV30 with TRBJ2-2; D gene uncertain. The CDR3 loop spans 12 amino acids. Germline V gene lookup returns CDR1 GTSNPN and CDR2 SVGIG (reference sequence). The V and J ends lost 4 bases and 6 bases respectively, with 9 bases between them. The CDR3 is CAWNKGAGELFF. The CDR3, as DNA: TGTGCCTGGAATAAGGGTGCCGGGGAGCTGTTTTTT.

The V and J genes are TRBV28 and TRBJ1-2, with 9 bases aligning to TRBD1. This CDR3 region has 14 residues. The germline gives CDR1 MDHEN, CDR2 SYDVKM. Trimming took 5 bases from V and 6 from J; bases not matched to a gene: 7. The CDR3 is CASSPWDRENGYTF. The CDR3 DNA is TGTGCCAGCAGTCCTTGGGACAGGGAGAATGGCTACACCTTC.

Written as DNA, the CDR3 is TGTGCCAGCAGCTTGTTGGACAGGAGGTCCTACGAGCAGTACGTC. The encoded protein is CASSLLDRRSYEQYV. The chain couples TRBV5-6 to TRBJ2-7; 7 nucleotides line up with TRBD1. The J segment lost 1 base and the V segment lost 1 base, leaving 5 bases of the junction unmatched. CDR1 is SGHDT, CDR2 YYEEEE, per germline. The CDR3 contains 15 residues.

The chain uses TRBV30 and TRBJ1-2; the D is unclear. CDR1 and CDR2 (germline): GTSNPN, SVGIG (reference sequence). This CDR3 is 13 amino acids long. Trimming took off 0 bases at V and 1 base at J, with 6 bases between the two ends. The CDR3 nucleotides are TGTGCCTGGAGTGTCGGGCATAACTATGGCTACACCTTC. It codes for CAWSVGHNYGYTF.

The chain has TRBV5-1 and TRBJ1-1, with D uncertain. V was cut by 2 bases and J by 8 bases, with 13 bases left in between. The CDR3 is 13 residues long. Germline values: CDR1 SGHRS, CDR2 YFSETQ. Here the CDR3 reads CASSFIEGEEAFF. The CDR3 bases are TGCGCCAGCAGCTTTATCGAGGGTGAAGAAGCTTTCTTT.

The CDR3 DNA is TGTGCCTGGAGTCAAGGGACCGATCAGCCCCAGCATTTT. Translated: CAWSQGTDQPQHF. The J gene is TRBJ1-5, the V gene TRBV30; weak D call: TRBD1 (5 bases). The V end lost 2 bases, the J end lost 5 bases, and 10 bases lay between the germline ends. This CDR3 is built from 13 residues. Germline values: CDR1 GTSNPN, CDR2 SVGIG (reference sequence).

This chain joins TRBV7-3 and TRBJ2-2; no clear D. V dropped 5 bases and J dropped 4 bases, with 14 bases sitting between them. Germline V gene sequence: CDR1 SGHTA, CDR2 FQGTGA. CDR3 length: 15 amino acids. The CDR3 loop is CASSPQWPGTGELFF. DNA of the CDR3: TGTGCCAGCAGCCCCCAATGGCCTGGCACCGGGGAGCTGTTTTTT.

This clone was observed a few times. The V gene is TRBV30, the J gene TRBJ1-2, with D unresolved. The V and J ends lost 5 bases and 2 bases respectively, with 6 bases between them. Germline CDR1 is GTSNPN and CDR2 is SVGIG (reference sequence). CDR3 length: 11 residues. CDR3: CAWSGNYGYTF. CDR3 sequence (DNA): TGTGCCTGGTCAGGAAACTATGGCTACACCTTC. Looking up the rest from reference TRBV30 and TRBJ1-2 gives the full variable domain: SQTIHQWPATLVQPVGSPLSLECTVEGTSNPNLYWYRQAAGRGLQLLFYSVGIGQISSEVPQNLSASRPQDRQFILSSKKLLLSDSGFYLCAWSGNYGYTFGSGTRLTVV.

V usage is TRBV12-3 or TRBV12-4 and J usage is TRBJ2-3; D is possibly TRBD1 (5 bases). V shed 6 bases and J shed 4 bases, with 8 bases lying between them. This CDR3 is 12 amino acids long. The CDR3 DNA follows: TGTGCCAGCAGCCAACAGGCAGATACGCAGTATTTT. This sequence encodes CASSQQADTQYF.

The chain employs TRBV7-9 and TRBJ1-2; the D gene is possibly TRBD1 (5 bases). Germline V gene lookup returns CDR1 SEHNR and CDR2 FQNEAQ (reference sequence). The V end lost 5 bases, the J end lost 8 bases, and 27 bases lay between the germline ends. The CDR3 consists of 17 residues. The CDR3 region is CASSPSSMTMSGRGYTF. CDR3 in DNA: TGTGCCAGCAGCCCTTCGTCCATGACTATGTCAGGGAGAGGCTACACCTTC.

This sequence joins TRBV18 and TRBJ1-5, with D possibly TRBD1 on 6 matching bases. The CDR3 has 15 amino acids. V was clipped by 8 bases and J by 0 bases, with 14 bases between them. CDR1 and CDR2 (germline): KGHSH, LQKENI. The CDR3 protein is CASRTGSDSNQPQHF. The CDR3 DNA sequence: TGTGCCAGCCGTACAGGGTCGGATAGCAATCAGCCCCAGCATTTT. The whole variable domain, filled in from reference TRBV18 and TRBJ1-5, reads NAGVMQNPRHLVRRRGQEARLRCSPMKGHSHVYWYRQLPEEGLKFMVYLQKENIIDESGMPKERFSAEFPKEGPSILRIQQVVRGDSAAYFCASRTGSDSNQPQHFGDGTRLSIL.

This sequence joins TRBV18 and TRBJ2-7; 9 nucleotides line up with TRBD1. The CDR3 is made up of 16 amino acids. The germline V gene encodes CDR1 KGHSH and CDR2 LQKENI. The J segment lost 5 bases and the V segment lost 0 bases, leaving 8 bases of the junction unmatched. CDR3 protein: CASSPPTGGQTHEQYF. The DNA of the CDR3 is TGTGCCAGCTCACCACCTACAGGGGGCCAGACCCACGAGCAGTACTTC.